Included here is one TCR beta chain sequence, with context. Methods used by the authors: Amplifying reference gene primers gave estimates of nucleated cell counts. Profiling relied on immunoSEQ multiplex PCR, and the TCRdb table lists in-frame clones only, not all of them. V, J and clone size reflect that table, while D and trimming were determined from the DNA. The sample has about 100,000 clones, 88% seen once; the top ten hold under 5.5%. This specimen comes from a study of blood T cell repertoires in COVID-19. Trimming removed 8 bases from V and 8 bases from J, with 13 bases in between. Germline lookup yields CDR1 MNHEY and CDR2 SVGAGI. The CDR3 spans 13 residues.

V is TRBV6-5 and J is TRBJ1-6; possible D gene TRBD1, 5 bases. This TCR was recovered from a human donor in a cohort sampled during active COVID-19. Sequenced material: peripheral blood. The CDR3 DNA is TGTGCCAGCCGGGGGGTGGGTGATTCACCCCTCCACTTT. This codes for CASRGVGDSPLHF.